These T cell receptor beta chains were read from a single sample in a study of OX40 agonist ivuxolimab in advanced cancers. TCRdb's copy holds only in-frame clones and misses some; the assay was immunoSEQ multiplex PCR. The sample carries roughly 48,000 clones, approximately 90% recorded once. The sequences come from CD4+ or CD8+ T cells sorted from blood, collected in a trial of the OX40 agonist ivuxolimab. The receptor source for this set is an adult with an advanced solid tumor such as melanoma, head and neck, liver or kidney cancer. CDR3s include the opening cysteine and the closing phenylalanine or tryptophan. The order of the fields is V gene, CDR3 protein.

>TRBV11-2
CASSLNTGVPNEKLFF
>TRBV7-6
CASSRVGGRVDYGYTF
>TRBV6-1
CASSETQRSADTQYF
>TRBV19
CASSLGTGSSGANVLTF
>TRBV13
CASSLDYTF
>TRBV28
CASSPPGTSGYNEQFF
>TRBV30
CAWTGLGTGETQYF
>TRBV19
CASRNRATGSYEQYF
>TRBV7-9
CASSLVLRGQETQYF
>TRBV11-2
CASSQAVSSYNEQFF
>TRBV7-8
CASSRNYEQYF
>TRBV7-3
CASSKGLYNEQFF
>TRBV5-6
CASSHSPRDQVTGELFF
>TRBV27
CASSFSGSFPDTQYF
>TRBV9
CASAGGYQETQYF
>TRBV25-1
CATTETGELFF
>TRBV19
CASSIPSTDTQYF
>TRBV6-5
CASRGYRLTTDTQYF
>TRBV19
CASSISGTGELFF
>TRBV5-5
CASSPTGISTDTQYF
>TRBV5-6
CASSKTSGSMLSTGELFF
>TRBV5-6
CASSLGAGPNEKLFF
>TRBV11-2
CASSLEVVAGYEQYF